This T cell receptor (beta chain) was identified in a study of Graves' ophthalmopathy and Graves' hyperthyroidism. This clonotype was seen repeatedly, ten times or more. Amplifying from RNA transcripts, the study obtained TCR beta CDR3 regions. Second-round multiplex PCR followed a first-round RT-PCR using HTBI primers. A single record per CDR3 protein comes from TCRdb applying MiXCR to the multiplex PCR reads. The profile shows about 410,000 distinct CDR3 sequences, around 17% of them singletons. Looked up from germline, CDR1 is SQVTM and CDR2 is ANQGSEA. Trimming removed 6 bases at V and 3 bases at J, with 11 bases between. CDR3 length: 12 amino acids.

The gene calls are TRBV29-1 and TRBJ1-1, with D possibly being TRBD1 (6 bases). This TCR derives from a woman aged 18-29 years with Graves' ophthalmopathy. The material sequenced was peripheral blood. The CDR3 bases are TGCAGCGTGCACCCAGGGGACACTGAAGCTTTCTTT. Protein sequence: CSVHPGDTEAFF.